This T cell receptor beta chain was captured by sequencing in a study of cytomegalovirus exposure and HLA in healthy donors. Using immunoSEQ multiplex PCR, the repertoire was profiled, and TCRdb retains in-frame clones only, with some absent. The data hold 45,000 to 70,000 clones, with more than 80% observed a single time. Germline CDR1 is SGHNT and CDR2 is YYREEE (reference sequence). The V end lost 3 bases, the J end lost 4 bases, and 10 bases lay between the germline ends. The CDR3 is 14 amino acids. The sequenced sample consisted of PBMCs. This TCR was recovered from a woman aged 18-29 years in good health and CMV-seronegative. This chain links TRBV5-4 with TRBJ1-4, with D possibly being TRBD1 (5 bases). The chain's CDR3 is CASSSGGFNEKLFF. The CDR3 DNA is TGTGCCAGCAGCTCGGGGGGATTTAATGAAAAACTGTTTTTT.